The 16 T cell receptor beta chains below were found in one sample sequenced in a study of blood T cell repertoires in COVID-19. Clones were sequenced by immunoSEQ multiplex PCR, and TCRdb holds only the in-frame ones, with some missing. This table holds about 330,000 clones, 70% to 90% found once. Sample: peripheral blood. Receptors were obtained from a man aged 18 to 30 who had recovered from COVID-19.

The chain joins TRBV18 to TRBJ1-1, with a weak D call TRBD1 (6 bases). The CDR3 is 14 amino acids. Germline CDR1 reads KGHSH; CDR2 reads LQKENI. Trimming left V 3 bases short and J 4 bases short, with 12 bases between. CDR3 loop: CASSPSGGGTEAFF. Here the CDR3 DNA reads TGTGCCAGCTCACCCTCGGGAGGGGGCACTGAAGCTTTCTTT.

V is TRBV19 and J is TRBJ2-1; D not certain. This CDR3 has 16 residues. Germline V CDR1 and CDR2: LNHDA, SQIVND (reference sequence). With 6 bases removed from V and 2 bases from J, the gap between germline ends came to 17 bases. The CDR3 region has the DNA TGTGCCAGTAGCGCCCACCTGGGCAAGCCCTACAATGAGCAGTTCTTC. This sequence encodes CASSAHLGKPYNEQFF.

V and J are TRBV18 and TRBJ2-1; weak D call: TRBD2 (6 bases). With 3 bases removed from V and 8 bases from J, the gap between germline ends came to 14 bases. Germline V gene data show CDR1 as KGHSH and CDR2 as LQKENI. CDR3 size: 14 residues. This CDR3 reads CASSPVGRGDEQFF. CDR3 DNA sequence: TGTGCCAGCTCACCCGTCGGGAGAGGGGATGAGCAGTTCTTC.

The CDR3 loop is CASITTGMLLNYGYTF. The DNA for the CDR3 is TGTGCCAGCATTACGACAGGGATGTTACTCAACTATGGCTACACCTTC. The V call is TRBV6-4, the J call TRBJ1-2; TRBD1 agrees at 7 bases. The junction had 13 bases not matched to a gene; V was cut back by 7 bases and J by 2 bases. The CDR3 spans 16 residues. Germline values: CDR1 MRHNA, CDR2 SNTAGT.

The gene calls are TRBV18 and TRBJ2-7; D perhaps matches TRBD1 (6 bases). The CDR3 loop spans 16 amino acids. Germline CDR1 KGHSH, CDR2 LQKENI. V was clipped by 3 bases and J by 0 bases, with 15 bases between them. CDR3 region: CASSPTDRTRSYEQYF. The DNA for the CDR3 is TGTGCCAGCTCACCTACCGACAGGACCCGCTCCTACGAGCAGTACTTC.

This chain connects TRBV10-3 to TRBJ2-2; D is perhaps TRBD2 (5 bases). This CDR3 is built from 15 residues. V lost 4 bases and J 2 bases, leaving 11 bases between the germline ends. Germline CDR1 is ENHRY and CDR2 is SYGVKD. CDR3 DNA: TGTGCCATCAGTGGGGCGGGTCCCAACACCGGGGAGCTGTTTTTT. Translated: CAISGAGPNTGELFF.

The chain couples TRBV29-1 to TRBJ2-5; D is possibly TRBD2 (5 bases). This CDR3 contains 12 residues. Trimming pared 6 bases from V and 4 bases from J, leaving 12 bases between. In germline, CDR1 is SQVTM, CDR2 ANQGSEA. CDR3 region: CSVINGGETQYF. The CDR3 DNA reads TGCAGCGTAATCAATGGAGGAGAGACCCAGTACTTC.

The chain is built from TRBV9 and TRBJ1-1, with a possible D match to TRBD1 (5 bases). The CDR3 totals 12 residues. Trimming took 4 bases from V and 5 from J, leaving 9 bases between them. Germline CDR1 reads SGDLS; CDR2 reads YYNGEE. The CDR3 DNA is TGTGCCAGCAGCAGGGGAGGGACTGAAGCTTTCTTT. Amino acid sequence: CASSRGGTEAFF.

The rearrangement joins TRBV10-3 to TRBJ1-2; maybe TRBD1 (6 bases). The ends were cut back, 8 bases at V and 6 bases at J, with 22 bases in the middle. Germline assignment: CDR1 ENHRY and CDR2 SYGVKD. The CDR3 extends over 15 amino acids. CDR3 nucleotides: TGTGCCATCCACGCCGACAGCGCAGGGGCGGATGGCTACACCTTC. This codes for CAIHADSAGADGYTF.

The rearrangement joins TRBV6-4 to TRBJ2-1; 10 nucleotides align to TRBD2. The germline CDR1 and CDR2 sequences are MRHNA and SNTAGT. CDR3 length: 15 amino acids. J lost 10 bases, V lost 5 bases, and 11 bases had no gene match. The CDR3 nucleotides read TGTGCCAGCAGTTGGACTAGCGGTAGTCAACAGGAGCAGTTCTTC. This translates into CASSWTSGSQQEQFF.

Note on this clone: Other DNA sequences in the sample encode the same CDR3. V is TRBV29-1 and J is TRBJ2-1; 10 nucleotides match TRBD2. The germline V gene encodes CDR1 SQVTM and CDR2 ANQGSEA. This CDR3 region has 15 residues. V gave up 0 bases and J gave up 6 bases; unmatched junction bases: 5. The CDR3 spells CSVEEGLAGVNEQFF. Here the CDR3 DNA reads TGCAGCGTTGAAGAGGGCCTAGCGGGGGTCAATGAGCAGTTCTTC.

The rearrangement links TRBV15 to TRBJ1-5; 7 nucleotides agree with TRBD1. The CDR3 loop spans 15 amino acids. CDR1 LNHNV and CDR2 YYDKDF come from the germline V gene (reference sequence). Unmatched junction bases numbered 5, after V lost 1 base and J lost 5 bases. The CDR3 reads CATSRGGRGDQPQHF. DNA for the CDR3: TGTGCCACCAGCAGAGGTGGCAGGGGGGATCAGCCCCAGCATTTT.

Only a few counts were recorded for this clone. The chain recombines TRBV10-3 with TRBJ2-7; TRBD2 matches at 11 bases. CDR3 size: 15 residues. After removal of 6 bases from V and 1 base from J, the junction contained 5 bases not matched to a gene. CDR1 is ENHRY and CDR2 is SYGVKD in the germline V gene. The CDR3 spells CAIRLTSGGSYEQYF. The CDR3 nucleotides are TGTGCCATCAGACTAACTAGCGGGGGTTCCTACGAGCAGTACTTC.

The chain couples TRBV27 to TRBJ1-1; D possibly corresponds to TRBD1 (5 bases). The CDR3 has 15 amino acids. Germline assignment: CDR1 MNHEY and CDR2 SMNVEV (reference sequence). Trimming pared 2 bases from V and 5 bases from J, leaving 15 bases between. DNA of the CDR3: TGTGCCAGCAGTTTACGGTCGGGGGGATGGACTGAAGCTTTCTTT. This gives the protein CASSLRSGGWTEAFF.

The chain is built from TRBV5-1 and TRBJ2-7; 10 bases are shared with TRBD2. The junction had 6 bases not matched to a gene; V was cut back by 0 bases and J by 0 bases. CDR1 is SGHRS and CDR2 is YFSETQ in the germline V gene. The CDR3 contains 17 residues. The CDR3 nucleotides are TGCGCCAGCAGCTTGGCGGCTAGCGGGGGCCCCTCCTACGAGCAGTACTTC. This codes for CASSLAASGGPSYEQYF. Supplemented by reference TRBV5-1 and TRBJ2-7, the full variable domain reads KAGVTQTPRYLIKTRGQQVTLSCSPISGHRSVSWYQQTPGQGLQFLFEYFSETQRNKGNFPGRFSGRQFSNSRSEMNVSTLELGDSALYLCASSLAASGGPSYEQYFGPGTRLTVT.

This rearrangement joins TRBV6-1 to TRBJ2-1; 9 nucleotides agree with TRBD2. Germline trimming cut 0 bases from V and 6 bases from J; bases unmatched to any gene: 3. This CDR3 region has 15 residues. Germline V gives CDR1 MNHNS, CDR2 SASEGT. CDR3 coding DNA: TGTGCCAGCAGTGAAGCGGGCGGGGGGGCCAATGAGCAGTTCTTC. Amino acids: CASSEAGGGANEQFF.